This T cell receptor (beta chain) was found in a study of CD8+CD57+ T cells in acquired aplastic anemia. Findings and limits, study-wide: Common to patients and controls were approximately 30 CD8+ CDR3 sequences.

On this clonotype itself: Its antigen remains unknown. One end of the junction is discordant with germline, which a read error may explain.

Genomic DNA was employed as the template in profiling TCR beta VDJ and CDR3. TCRdb reprocessed the reads via MiXCR and lists one record per CDR3 protein. The data show more than 250,000 distinct CDR3 sequences, roughly three fifths seen once. Germline assignment: CDR1 LNHNV and CDR2 YYDKDF (reference sequence). This CDR3 is built from 13 residues. Sequencing used sorted CD4+, CD8+, or CD8+CD57+ T cells (not recorded which) from PBMCs. This clonotype was sampled from a human donor with severe aplastic anemia or a healthy control (not recorded which). The V call is TRBV15, the J call TRBJ2-7; D is unclear. The CDR3 bases are TGTGCCACCAGCGGAGATCCAGATTACGAGCAGTACTTC. Residues: CATSGDPDYEQYF. Full variable domain (missing parts from reference TRBV15 and TRBJ2-7): DAMVIQNPRYQVTQFGKPVTLSCSQTLNHNVMYWYQQKSSQAPKLLFHYYDKDFNNEADTPDNFQSRRPNTSFCFLDIRSPGLGDTAMYLCATSGDPDYEQYFGPGTRLTVT.